The rows below give T cell receptor beta chains drawn from one sample of a study of shared clonotypes between healthy human individuals. The data were produced by immunoSEQ multiplex PCR, yet TCRdb's version contains in-frame clones alone and is incomplete. The repertoire includes under 2.5 million clones, around 92% of them detected once, and approximately 0.39% sits in the top ten. Material for sequencing was naive CD4+ T cells from PBMCs. The receptors derive from a man between 18 and 29 years old in good health. Some clones in this sample may be carry-over from other donors' samples. The CDR3 runs from the conserved cysteine through the conserved F or W. The order of the fields is CDR3 protein, CDR3 length, V gene, clone size, J gene. A row's size may be missing; if present it is once, few, many or a size class.

CASSPTGWGTNEKLFF 16 TRBV7-8 NA TRBJ1-4
CASSLDPGNTIYF 13 TRBV5-1 NA TRBJ1-3
CASGTVQGGDTEAFF 15 TRBV9 NA TRBJ1-1
CASSQGSGLPYYEQYF 16 TRBV4-1 NA TRBJ2-7
CASSEGTVIYGYTF 14 TRBV6-1 NA TRBJ1-2
CASTTGSWGNTIYF 14 TRBV28 NA TRBJ1-3
CASSGADRGKTEAFF 15 TRBV2 NA TRBJ1-1
CASSSPQGRGYGYTF 15 TRBV11-2 NA TRBJ1-2
CASSLGDRENGYTF 14 TRBV28 once TRBJ1-2
CAWSQNMGLAERSSYEQYF 19 TRBV30 NA TRBJ2-7
CSAGGRLSYEQYF 13 TRBV29-1 NA TRBJ2-7
CASTPSGQRYYGYTF 15 TRBV18 once TRBJ1-2
CASSWRDYGYTF 12 TRBV28 NA TRBJ1-2
CASSPWGMVNTEAFF 15 TRBV18 NA TRBJ1-1
CASSLASYGYTF 12 TRBV7-8 NA TRBJ1-2
CASSPGDYGYTF 12 TRBV19 once TRBJ1-2
CASSPGQRKTYEQYF 15 TRBV7-9 NA TRBJ2-7
CASSSRTGRSEQYF 14 TRBV6-5 NA TRBJ2-7
CASSLDSGNWNEQFF 15 TRBV11-2 once TRBJ2-1
CASSLGGTGGPGELFF 16 TRBV5-4 NA TRBJ2-2
CASSVGQIQETQYF 14 TRBV9 NA TRBJ2-5
CAISDKGAPETQYF 14 TRBV10-3 NA TRBJ2-5
CASSSLAGESHEQFF 15 TRBV7-3 NA TRBJ2-1
CATSRAVGFNTGELFF 16 TRBV15 NA TRBJ2-2
CASGPGSSYNEQFF 14 TRBV2 NA TRBJ2-1
CASGLELPGQGDTQYF 16 TRBV12-5 once TRBJ2-3
CASTESSYNEQFF 13 TRBV6-1 NA TRBJ2-1
CASSPPLAGRGEQFF 15 TRBV19 NA TRBJ2-1
CASSPMAAGANVLTF 15 TRBV18 NA TRBJ2-6
CASSLRPWGVQETQYF 16 TRBV27 NA TRBJ2-5
CASSPTGGPKNEQFF 15 TRBV28 NA TRBJ2-1
CATQGGNSNQPQHF 14 TRBV6-6 NA TRBJ1-5
CASSDTGVEKLFF 13 TRBV6-1 few TRBJ1-4
CASSHAETQYF 11 TRBV14 few TRBJ2-5
CASSYSITGSTDTQYF 16 TRBV6-5 few TRBJ2-3
CASSPQAAPFEQYF 14 TRBV28 NA TRBJ2-7
CASSLGSTYEQYF 13 TRBV28 NA TRBJ2-7
CASTLRGTGELFF 13 TRBV5-4 NA TRBJ2-2
CASSGGPNHSYEQYF 15 TRBV5-5 once TRBJ2-7
CASSVSAGGYTGELFF 16 TRBV6-1 NA TRBJ2-2
CASSSGSYLNTEAFF 15 TRBV5-1 NA TRBJ1-1
CASSGGLAWEKQYF 14 TRBV6-1 once TRBJ2-7
CASSEAVGTGELFF 14 TRBV9 NA TRBJ2-2
CASSEAGVHNEQFF 14 TRBV10-1 NA TRBJ2-1
CSVPRTVPGYTF 12 TRBV29-1 NA TRBJ1-2
CASSLDGGSGNTIYF 15 TRBV5-4 NA TRBJ1-3
CSVIWEAYSYEQYF 14 TRBV29-1 NA TRBJ2-7
CASSSEFTMGGNTIYF 16 TRBV5-1 NA TRBJ1-3
CASSGDRDQPQHF 13 TRBV2 once TRBJ1-5
CASSRDRADEQYF 13 TRBV6-6 NA TRBJ2-7
CASSQGTSGRAYNEQFF 17 TRBV4-1 NA TRBJ2-1
CASSQESFYPIYF 13 TRBV4-3 NA TRBJ1-3
CASASPGNTIYF 12 TRBV28 NA TRBJ1-3